This TCR beta chain was recorded in a study of T cells after posttransplantation cyclophosphamide. The related graft donor's blood sample was taken on the day of bone marrow donation. Many counts were recorded for this clone. The assay was immunoSEQ multiplex PCR, and TCRdb's table has in-frame clones only and misses some. This sample has over 35,000 clones, each found more than once. This clonotype originated in a man aged 45-65 years in good health, CMV-negative, and a related stem cell transplant donor. The sequenced material came from PBMCs.

CDR3 in amino acids: CASPPGFQETQYF. As DNA, the CDR3 is TGTGCCAGTCCCCCCGGGTTCCAAGAGACCCAGTACTTC. The genes are TRBV2 and TRBJ2-5; D gene uncertain. Germline V gene sequence: CDR1 SNHLY, CDR2 FYNNEI. This CDR3 spans 13 amino acids. The V end was cut by 9 bases, the J end by 1 base, with 12 bases between.